This entry concerns a single T cell receptor beta chain. The source of the sample is a study of blood T cell dynamics during melanoma immunotherapy. Study-wide background: First-line therapy was either pembrolizumab or nivolumab with ipilimumab for metastatic melanoma.

Time point in this sample: pre-treatment baseline. One draw preceded checkpoint blockade; another followed its first cycle at week 3. At 12 weeks after first infusion, RECIST 1.1 defined response for most patients. With V trimmed by 5 bases and J by 1 base, 4 bases remained unmatched. CDR1 is LNHDA and CDR2 is SQIVND in the germline V gene (reference sequence). This CDR3 is built from 14 residues. Sequencing was performed with immunoSEQ multiplex PCR; in TCRdb, only in-frame clones are kept and a portion is missing. The sample consists of about 13,000 clones, 85% to 90% of them appearing once. The clonotype originates from a human donor with melanoma. The chain carries TRBV19 and TRBJ1-1; 7 bases fit TRBD1. The sequencing used blood, collected from a patient treated with checkpoint blockade. CDR3 in amino acids: CASSVRQGNTEAFF. Written as DNA, the CDR3 is TGTGCCAGTAGTGTCAGACAGGGGAACACTGAAGCTTTCTTT.